This TCR beta chain comes out of a study of blood T cell repertoires in COVID-19. The overall study: The analysed material was cDNA or gDNA that came from T cells, B-cell-depleted T cells, or PBMCs.

Trimming pared 1 base from V and 10 bases from J, leaving 13 bases between. This CDR3 comprises 13 residues. The table came from immunoSEQ multiplex PCR; TCRdb's copy has only in-frame clones and leaves some out. The sample holds about 110,000 clones, 75% to 80% seen once. The origin of this receptor is an elderly woman with active or convalescent COVID-19. The sample was peripheral blood. The rearrangement links TRBV12-3 or TRBV12-4 to TRBJ1-1; no definite D call. The CDR3 here is CASSLGYSGLAFF. CDR3 coding DNA: TGTGCCAGCAGTTTAGGTTACAGCGGACTAGCTTTCTTT.